The entry below gives a single T cell receptor (beta chain) sequence along with its context. Its antigen remains unidentified. Unstimulated Tregs (CD4+CD25+CD127-) and CD4+CD25- non-Tregs were sorted from PBMCs. This sample stems from a study of Tregs in tolerant kidney transplant recipients. CDR1 is SQVTM and CDR2 is ANQGSEA in the germline V gene. This CDR3 region has 14 residues. Only in-frame clones appear in the TCRdb table, and some are missing; sequencing was by immunoSEQ multiplex PCR. The table includes some 240,000 clones, about 80% detected once. Regarding the study as a whole: No direct test of biological reproducibility was done here. The most relevant donor-specific Treg TCRbeta repertoire apparently came from expansion with activated donor B cells. The small number of patients limits these findings pending further validation.

Material: CD4+ T cells from blood. The sequence derives from a human donor in good health. This chain joins TRBV29-1 and TRBJ2-3; 8 bases align to TRBD2. CDR3 residues: CRASSRGAADTQYF. The CDR3, as DNA: TGCAGGGCCTCGTCGCGGGGGGCGGCAGATACGCAGTATTTT.